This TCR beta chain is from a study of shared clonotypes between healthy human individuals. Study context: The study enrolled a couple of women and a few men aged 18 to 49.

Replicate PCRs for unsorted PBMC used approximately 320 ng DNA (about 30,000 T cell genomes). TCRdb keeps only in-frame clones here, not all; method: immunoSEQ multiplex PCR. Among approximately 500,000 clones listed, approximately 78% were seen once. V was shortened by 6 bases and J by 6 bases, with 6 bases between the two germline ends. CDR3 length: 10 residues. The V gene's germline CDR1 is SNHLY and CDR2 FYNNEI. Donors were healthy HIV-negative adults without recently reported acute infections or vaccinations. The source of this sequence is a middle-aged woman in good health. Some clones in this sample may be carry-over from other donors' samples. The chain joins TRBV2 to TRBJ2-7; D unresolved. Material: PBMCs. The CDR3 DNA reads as TGTGCCAGCAGGACGAGCGAGCAGTACTTC. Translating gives CASRTSEQYF.